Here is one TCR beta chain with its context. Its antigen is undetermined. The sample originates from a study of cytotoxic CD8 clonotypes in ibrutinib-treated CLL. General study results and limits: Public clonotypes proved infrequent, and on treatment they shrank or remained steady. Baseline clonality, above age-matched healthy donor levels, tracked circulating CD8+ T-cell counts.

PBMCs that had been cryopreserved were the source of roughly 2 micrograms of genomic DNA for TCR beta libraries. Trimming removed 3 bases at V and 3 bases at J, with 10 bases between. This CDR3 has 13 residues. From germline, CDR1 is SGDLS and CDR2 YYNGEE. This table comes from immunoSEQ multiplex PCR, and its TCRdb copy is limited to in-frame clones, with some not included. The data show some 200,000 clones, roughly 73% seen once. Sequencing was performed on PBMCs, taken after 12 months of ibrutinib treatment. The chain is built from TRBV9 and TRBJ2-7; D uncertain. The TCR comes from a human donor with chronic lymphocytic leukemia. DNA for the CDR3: TGTGCCAGCAGCGGTCCCCCCTACTACGAGCAGTACTTC. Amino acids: CASSGPPYYEQYF. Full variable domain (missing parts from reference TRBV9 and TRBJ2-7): DSGVTQTPKHLITATGQRVTLRCSPRSGDLSVYWYQQSLDQGLQFLIQYYNGEERAKGNILERFSAQQFPDLHSELNLSSLELGDSALYFCASSGPPYYEQYFGPGTRLTVT.